Listed here is a single T cell receptor beta chain. Its antigen is unidentified. Notes on the study in general: Greatest tumor Treg TCR overlap was with tumor naive CD4+ cells.

This CDR3 region has 14 residues. V was pared by 6 bases and J by 3 bases, with 6 bases of the junction left unmatched. Germline CDR1 MNHNS, CDR2 SASEGT. Semi-nested PCR with Nested Universal Primer A followed constant-region reverse priming of full-length variable regions. TCRdb recomputed calls from the 5' RACE reads with MiXCR, one row per CDR3 protein. The sample consists of around 57,000 distinct CDR3 sequences, about 28% of them appearing once. CD4+CD45RO+CD25- cells were isolated as memory CD4+ T cells. This receptor was identified in a female donor with breast cancer. The chain is built from TRBV6-1 and TRBJ1-2; the match to TRBD1 covers 8 bases. Specimen: tumor-infiltrating memory CD4+ T cells sorted from the breast tumor. Described subset: memory CD4+ T cells, CD4+CD45RO+CD25-. In DNA form, the CDR3 reads TGTGCCAGCAGGAAAACAGGGGGTGACTATGGCTACACCTTC. It encodes CASRKTGGDYGYTF.